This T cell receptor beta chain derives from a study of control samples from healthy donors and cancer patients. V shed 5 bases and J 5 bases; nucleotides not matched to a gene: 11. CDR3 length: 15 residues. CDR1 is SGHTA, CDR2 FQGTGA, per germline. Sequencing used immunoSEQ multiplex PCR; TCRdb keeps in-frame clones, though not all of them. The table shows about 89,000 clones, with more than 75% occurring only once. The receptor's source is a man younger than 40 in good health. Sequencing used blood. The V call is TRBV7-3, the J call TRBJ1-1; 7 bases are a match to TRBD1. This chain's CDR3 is CASSVTGVQGTEAFF. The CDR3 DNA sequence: TGTGCCAGCAGCGTCACAGGGGTCCAGGGGACTGAAGCTTTCTTT.